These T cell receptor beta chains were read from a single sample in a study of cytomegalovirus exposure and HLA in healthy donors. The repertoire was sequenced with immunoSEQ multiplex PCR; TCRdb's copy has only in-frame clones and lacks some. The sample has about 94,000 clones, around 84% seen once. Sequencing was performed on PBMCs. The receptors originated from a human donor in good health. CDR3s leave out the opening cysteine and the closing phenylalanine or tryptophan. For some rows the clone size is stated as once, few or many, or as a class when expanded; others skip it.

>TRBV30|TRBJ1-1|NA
AWSQGSLTTEAF
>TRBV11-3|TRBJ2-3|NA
ASSLVLSGGPGDTQY
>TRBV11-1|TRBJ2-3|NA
ASSFGLAGGLDTQY
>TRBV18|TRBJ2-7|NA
ASSPSSGGYEQY
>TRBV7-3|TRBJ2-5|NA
ASSLISGGQETQY
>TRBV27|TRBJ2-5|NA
ASRTLGAGVKETQY
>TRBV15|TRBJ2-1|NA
ATSRSPTGYNEQF
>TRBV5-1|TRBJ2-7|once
ASRDSSYEQY
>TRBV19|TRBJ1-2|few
ASSAETGRLLYGYT
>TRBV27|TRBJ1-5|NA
ASSLSMGATVMPQH
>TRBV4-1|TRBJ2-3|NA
ASSQEGRGTDTQY
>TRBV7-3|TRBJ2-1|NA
ASSPWTGFYNEQF
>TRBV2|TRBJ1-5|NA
ASSDFQGSEPQH
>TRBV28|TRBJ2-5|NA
ASSLYDQGAQVQY
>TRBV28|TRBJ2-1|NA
ASSTGDEQF
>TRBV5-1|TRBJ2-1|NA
ASSFGTGDYNEQF
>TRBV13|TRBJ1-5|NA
ASSFWSQPQH
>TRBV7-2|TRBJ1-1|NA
ASSLDRGEAF
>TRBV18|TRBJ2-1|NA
ASSPQAGSYNEQF
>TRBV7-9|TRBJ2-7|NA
ASSLAGGLAGVYEQY
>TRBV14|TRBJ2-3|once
ASSQPTSGRTARARDTQY
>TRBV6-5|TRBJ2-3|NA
ASSYKRDTQY
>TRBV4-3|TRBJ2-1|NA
ASSQGVAGASSSYNEQF